A single sample is the source of the 29 T cell receptor beta chains below, sequenced in a study of cytomegalovirus exposure and HLA in healthy donors. The study ran its PCR with 60 Vbeta and 13 Jbeta primers. Sequencing was performed with immunoSEQ multiplex PCR; in TCRdb, only in-frame clones are kept and a portion is missing. The repertoire holds roughly 150,000 clones, 80% seen once, with approximately 1.3% in the top ten. The sequenced sample was PBMCs. These receptors were collected from a man younger than 45 in good health and CMV-seronegative.

This clone was seen just once. This rearrangement joins TRBV5-1 to TRBJ2-4, with TRBD1 matching 10 bases. The CDR3 loop spans 17 amino acids. J lost 6 bases, V lost 5 bases, and 14 bases had no gene match. Per the germline V gene, CDR1 is SGHRS and CDR2 is YFSETQ. CDR3 sequence reads: CASSVGVGTGVGNIQYF. The CDR3 coding sequence is TGCGCCAGCAGTGTGGGCGTTGGGACAGGGGTTGGAAACATTCAGTACTTC.

The chain's CDR3 is CASSTSFFAGNKGTGELFF. The CDR3 region has the DNA TGTGCCAGCAGCACCTCATTCTTTGCAGGGAACAAAGGGACCGGGGAGCTGTTTTTT. The V gene is TRBV7-9, the J gene TRBJ2-2; the D gene is possibly TRBD1 (5 bases). Trimming pared 5 bases from V and 5 bases from J, leaving 27 bases between. The CDR3 consists of 19 residues. Germline CDR1 SEHNR, CDR2 FQNEAQ (reference sequence).

The V and J genes are TRBV28 and TRBJ1-2; a possible D gene is TRBD1 (5 bases). Germline V lookup: CDR1 MDHEN, CDR2 SYDVKM. V was clipped by 4 bases and J by 6 bases, with 21 bases between them. The CDR3 spans 16 residues. As DNA, the CDR3 is TGTGCCAGCAGTTCAGGATCAGGGATCGGGCTCGATGGCTACACCTTC. As protein: CASSSGSGIGLDGYTF.

This clone has only a few counts. The chain's CDR3 is CASSLWDNFSPDTEAFF. CDR3 DNA: TGCGCCAGCAGCTTGTGGGACAACTTCTCCCCGGACACTGAAGCTTTCTTT. The chain couples TRBV5-1 to TRBJ1-1; possibly TRBD1 for D (6 bases). Germline CDR1 is SGHRS and CDR2 is YFSETQ. The CDR3 contains 17 residues. Trimming removed 1 base from V and 3 bases from J, with 19 bases in between.

This sequence joins TRBV7-6 and TRBJ2-3; D perhaps matches TRBD1 (5 bases). The CDR3 runs to 16 residues. CDR1 is SGHVS, CDR2 FNYEAQ, per germline. Trimming removed 1 base from V and 1 base from J, with 12 bases in between. The CDR3 DNA sequence: TGTGCCAGCAGCTTAGTTTTAGGGGCTGGCACAGATACGCAGTATTTT. It is translated as CASSLVLGAGTDTQYF.

V gene TRBV5-1 combines with J gene TRBJ2-3; weak D call: TRBD1 (6 bases). Germline V gene lookup returns CDR1 SGHRS and CDR2 YFSETQ. This CDR3 spans 13 amino acids. The CDR3 here is CASGAGGTDTQYF. The CDR3 DNA sequence: TGCGCTAGTGGAGCAGGGGGCACAGATACGCAGTATTTT.

This chain connects TRBV10-1 to TRBJ1-2; D is possibly TRBD1 (5 bases). V lost 3 bases and J lost 3, with 11 bases in between. This CDR3 has 14 amino acids. Germline assignment: CDR1 WNHNN and CDR2 SYGVQD (reference sequence). The CDR3 region has the DNA TGCGCCAGCAGTGAAGGGGCTACGGACTATGGCTACACCTTC. Its translation is CASSEGATDYGYTF.

V usage is TRBV30 and J usage is TRBJ2-7; maybe TRBD2 (5 bases). CDR1 is GTSNPN, CDR2 SVGIG, per germline (reference sequence). Trimming pared 3 bases from V and 0 bases from J, leaving 9 bases between. This CDR3 has 13 amino acids. The CDR3 is CAWRAAASYEQYF. As DNA, the CDR3 is TGTGCCTGGAGGGCAGCGGCCTCCTACGAGCAGTACTTC.

The V call is TRBV27, the J call TRBJ2-7, with unresolved D. The CDR3 length is 11 residues. Germline CDR1 MNHEY, CDR2 SMNVEV (reference sequence). V was pared by 5 bases and J by 3 bases, with 5 bases between. DNA for the CDR3: TGTGCCAGCAGTGGCCTCTACGAGCAGTACTTC. This sequence encodes CASSGLYEQYF.

This clone was recorded once. The chain couples TRBV28 to TRBJ2-1; 8 bases agree with TRBD2. V dropped 3 bases and J dropped 3; count of bases not matched to a gene: 7. There are 16 residues in the CDR3. Per germline, CDR1 MDHEN and CDR2 SYDVKM. CDR3 DNA sequence: TGTGCCAGCAGTTTGTTGGCGGGAGGCTTCTACAATGAGCAGTTCTTC. Translating gives CASSLLAGGFYNEQFF. Drawing the rest from reference TRBV28 and TRBJ2-1, the complete variable domain is DVKVTQSSRYLVKRTGEKVFLECVQDMDHENMFWYRQDPGLGLRLIYFSYDVKMKEKGDIPEGYSVSREKKERFSLILESASTNQTSMYLCASSLLAGGFYNEQFFGPGTRLTVL.

The V call is TRBV18, the J call TRBJ1-3, with 8 nucleotides matching TRBD1. The CDR3 has 16 amino acids. Trimming cost V 5 bases and J 2 bases; bases outside gene matches: 8. Germline assignment: CDR1 KGHSH and CDR2 LQKENI. The CDR3 DNA follows: TGTGCCAGCTCAGGCAACTACAGGGGGACTGGAAACACCATATATTTT. Translation: CASSGNYRGTGNTIYF.

The chain employs TRBV28 and TRBJ2-3, with D possibly TRBD2 on 7 matching bases. Between the trimmed V and J ends, which lost 10 bases and 3 bases, there was a span of 20 bases. In germline, CDR1 is MDHEN, CDR2 SYDVKM. The CDR3 loop spans 15 amino acids. The CDR3 region has the DNA TGTGCCACCTCGCGGAGGGGGGGCAGAACAGATACGCAGTATTTT. Its protein is CATSRRGGRTDTQYF.

V is TRBV9 and J is TRBJ2-5; the match to TRBD1 covers 9 bases. From germline, CDR1 is SGDLS and CDR2 YYNGEE. The CDR3 loop spans 16 amino acids. J was trimmed by 5 bases and V by 4 bases; bases with no gene match: 12. This chain's CDR3 is CASSPFGTGTVETQYF. CDR3 in DNA: TGTGCCAGCAGCCCGTTTGGGACAGGGACTGTGGAGACCCAGTACTTC. Full variable domain (missing parts from reference TRBV9 and TRBJ2-5): DSGVTQTPKHLITATGQRVTLRCSPRSGDLSVYWYQQSLDQGLQFLIQYYNGEERAKGNILERFSAQQFPDLHSELNLSSLELGDSALYFCASSPFGTGTVETQYFGPGTRLLVL.

This clone came up once. This chain joins TRBV28 and TRBJ1-1; TRBD1 matches at 8 bases. Germline assignment: CDR1 MDHEN and CDR2 SYDVKM. CDR3 length equals 14 residues. Trimming at V came to 8 bases and at J to 11 bases, leaving 16 bases not matched to a gene. CDR3 sequence reads: CASGSTGRGQDAFF. In nucleotides, the CDR3 is TGTGCCAGCGGCTCGACAGGGAGGGGACAGGATGCTTTCTTT.

The chain uses TRBV7-2 and TRBJ2-5; the D gene is possibly TRBD2 (7 bases). Germline CDR1 reads SGHTA; CDR2 reads FQGNSA. V lost 7 bases, J lost 0 bases, and 27 bases lay in between. The length of the CDR3 is 19 residues. The CDR3 loop reads CASTRGGQRGITNQETQYF. The CDR3, as DNA: TGTGCCAGCACCAGGGGTGGGCAGCGGGGAATTACTAACCAAGAGACCCAGTACTTC.

The CDR3 here is CASNPDRVAGELFF. In DNA form, the CDR3 reads TGTGCCAGTAACCCGGACAGGGTGGCCGGGGAGCTGTTTTTT. J is TRBJ2-2 and V is TRBV19, with 8 bases aligning to TRBD1. CDR1 is LNHDA, CDR2 SQIVND, per germline (reference sequence). The CDR3 extends over 14 amino acids. The V and J ends lost 7 bases and 6 bases, in that order; junction bases with no gene match: 7.

The V and J genes are TRBV30 and TRBJ1-1; 10 positions agree with TRBD1. The CDR3 totals 17 residues. Per the germline V gene, CDR1 is GTSNPN and CDR2 is SVGIG (reference sequence). With V trimmed by 5 bases and J by 5 bases, 17 bases remained unmatched. CDR3 region: CAWESTGGAFILTEAFF. The CDR3 DNA follows: TGTGCCTGGGAATCGACAGGGGGCGCCTTTATTCTAACTGAAGCTTTCTTT.

The table lists this clone with a few counts. The CDR3 sequence: CASSDARGGSTDTQYF. In nucleotides, the CDR3 is TGTGCCAGCAGCGACGCGAGGGGGGGTTCCACAGATACGCAGTATTTT. This rearrangement joins TRBV7-2 to TRBJ2-3, with D perhaps matching TRBD2 (7 bases). The germline V and J ends were trimmed by 5 bases and 2 bases, with 17 bases remaining between them. Germline assignment: CDR1 SGHTA and CDR2 FQGNSA. This CDR3 comprises 16 residues.

The table lists this clone with a count of one. The chain carries TRBV5-8 and TRBJ1-1, with D possibly being TRBD1 (6 bases). V was pared by 4 bases and J by 1 base, with 17 bases between. The V gene's germline CDR1 is SGHTS and CDR2 YDEGEE. The CDR3 spans 16 residues. Written as DNA, the CDR3 is TGTGCCAGCAGCCCGGCTGTGGGGGCGCGGAACACTGAAGCTTTCTTT. Residues: CASSPAVGARNTEAFF.

This clone was observed a few times. J is TRBJ1-1 and V is TRBV5-6; D call uncertain. The germline gives CDR1 SGHDT, CDR2 YYEEEE. V dropped 4 bases and J dropped 3 bases, with 10 bases sitting between them. The CDR3 runs to 13 residues. The CDR3 DNA follows: TGTGCCAGCAGCAGGAGAGGCGACACTGAAGCTTTCTTT. Encoded protein: CASSRRGDTEAFF. The full variable domain, completed using reference TRBV5-6 and TRBJ1-1, is DAGVTQSPTHLIKTRGQQVTLRCSPKSGHDTVSWYQQALGQGPQFIFQYYEEEERQRGNFPDRFSGHQFPNYSSELNVNALLLGDSALYLCASSRRGDTEAFFGQGTRLTVV.

The genes are TRBV11-2 and TRBJ2-7; weak D call: TRBD2 (8 bases). From germline, CDR1 is SGHAT and CDR2 FQNNGV. V lost 5 bases, J lost 2 bases, and 22 bases lay in between. The CDR3 length is 17 residues. This CDR3 is CASSHGRGSGRAYEQYF. CDR3 in DNA: TGTGCCAGCAGCCACGGCAGGGGGAGCGGGAGAGCCTACGAGCAGTACTTC. Together with reference TRBV11-2 and TRBJ2-7, the CDR3 gives the full variable domain: EAGVAQSPRYKIIEKRQSVAFWCNPISGHATLYWYQQILGQGPKLLIQFQNNGVVDDSQLPKDRFSAERLKGVDSTLKIQPAKLEDSAVYLCASSHGRGSGRAYEQYFGPGTRLTVT.

The chain uses TRBV6-1 and TRBJ1-2; TRBD1 matches at 10 bases. CDR1 is MNHNS, CDR2 SASEGT, per germline. V lost 5 bases, J lost 7 bases, and 13 bases stayed unmatched. CDR3 length equals 16 residues. CDR3 nucleotide sequence: TGTGCCAGCAGTCAAGATCCCCGGACAGGGGGATTTGGCTACACCTTC. Its translation: CASSQDPRTGGFGYTF.

The chain's CDR3 is CASSYGQARPNEQYF. The CDR3 nucleotides are TGTGCCAGCAGTTACGGGCAGGCTCGCCCCAACGAGCAGTACTTC. The V and J genes are TRBV6-5 and TRBJ2-7; D unclear. The V and J ends lost 2 bases and 5 bases respectively, with 16 bases between them. Germline CDR1 and CDR2: MNHEY and SVGAGI. The CDR3 is 15 residues long.

This clone has a single count. The genes are TRBV28 and TRBJ1-4; D is unresolved. The CDR3 is 14 amino acids. Germline CDR1 MDHEN, CDR2 SYDVKM. Trimming stripped 3 bases from V and 6 bases from J, with 11 bases between. The CDR3 DNA is TGTGCCAGCAGTTTTGGAGGGAGGGATGAAAAACTGTTTTTT. It specifies CASSFGGRDEKLFF. Looking up the rest from reference TRBV28 and TRBJ1-4 gives the full variable domain: DVKVTQSSRYLVKRTGEKVFLECVQDMDHENMFWYRQDPGLGLRLIYFSYDVKMKEKGDIPEGYSVSREKKERFSLILESASTNQTSMYLCASSFGGRDEKLFFGSGTQLSVL.

The chain joins TRBV27 to TRBJ2-7; the D gene is possibly TRBD2 (5 bases). The CDR3 is 14 amino acids. The V and J ends lost 5 bases and 1 base respectively, with 12 bases between them. The germline V gene encodes CDR1 MNHEY and CDR2 SMNVEV (reference sequence). The CDR3 loop is CASSPYTGSYEQYF. CDR3 DNA sequence: TGTGCCAGCAGTCCCTATACGGGGTCCTACGAGCAGTACTTC.

The rearrangement uses TRBV23-1 and TRBJ1-1, with 8 bases aligning to TRBD1. TRBV23-1 is an open reading frame, and its role is uncertain. The CDR3 runs 13 residues. V lost 3 bases, J lost 5 bases, and 2 bases stayed unmatched. CDR3 bases: TGCGCCAGCAGTCAGACAGGGGAAACTGAAGCTTTCTTT. Its translation: CASSQTGETEAFF.

V is TRBV7-9 and J is TRBJ2-7; D might be TRBD2 (6 bases). Germline V gives CDR1 SEHNR, CDR2 FQNEAQ (reference sequence). The CDR3 loop spans 13 amino acids. Between the trimmed V and J ends, which lost 4 bases and 3 bases, there was a span of 10 bases. The CDR3 DNA follows: TGTGCCAGCAGCTCCGGGACTTTCTACGAGCAGTACTTC. This translates into CASSSGTFYEQYF.

The rearrangement joins TRBV9 to TRBJ2-1; tentatively, D is TRBD1 (5 bases). V gave up 0 bases and J gave up 8 bases, with 12 bases separating them. Germline lookup yields CDR1 SGDLS and CDR2 YYNGEE. The CDR3 contains 14 residues. In nucleotides, the CDR3 is TGTGCCAGCAGCGTAGCAGGGTATGGCGATGAGCAGTTCTTC. Its protein product is CASSVAGYGDEQFF.

The chain has TRBV30 and TRBJ2-3, with TRBD2 matching over 15 bases. Trimming cost V 1 base and J 5 bases; bases outside gene matches: 4. The germline gives CDR1 GTSNPN, CDR2 SVGIG (reference sequence). The CDR3 is 16 residues long. Here the CDR3 reads CAWSAGLAGGGDTQYF. The CDR3 nucleotides read TGTGCCTGGAGTGCCGGACTAGCGGGAGGGGGAGATACGCAGTATTTT. Looking up the rest from reference TRBV30 and TRBJ2-3 gives the full variable domain: SQTIHQWPATLVQPVGSPLSLECTVEGTSNPNLYWYRQAAGRGLQLLFYSVGIGQISSEVPQNLSASRPQDRQFILSSKKLLLSDSGFYLCAWSAGLAGGGDTQYFGPGTRLTVL.